These T cell receptor beta chains were read from a single sample in a study of T cell changes during pregnancy in multiple sclerosis. Assay: immunoSEQ multiplex PCR; the TCRdb copy retains only in-frame clones and omits some. The sample includes about 59,000 clones, over 90% of them seen just once. Material: CD8+ T cells from peripheral blood mononuclear cells, obtained in the third trimester of pregnancy. Every receptor here comes from a female donor with multiple sclerosis, enrolled in a pregnancy study. The CDR3 runs from the conserved cysteine through the conserved F or W. The D gene is left open where the match is weak. Size tells how often a clone was seen (once, few, many) or the class of an expanded clone, and some rows leave it out.

v_gene,d_gene,abundance,j_gene,CDR3aa,CDR3nt
TRBV6-5,-,-,TRBJ2-3,CASMAGSTDTQYF,TGTGCCAGCATGGCAGGCTCCACAGATACGCAGTATTTT
TRBV27,-,once,TRBJ2-7,CASSLSTGLIYEQYF,TGTGCCAGCAGTTTATCGACAGGACTTATCTACGAGCAGTACTTC
TRBV2,-,-,TRBJ2-5,CASSVTGLQETQYF,TGTGCCAGCAGCGTAACAGGGCTTCAAGAGACCCAGTACTTC
TRBV7-9,-,-,TRBJ2-2,CASSLNSNTGELFF,TGTGCCAGCAGCTTAAACAGCAACACCGGGGAGCTGTTTTTT
TRBV9,TRBD2,-,TRBJ2-3,CASSGTSLDTQYF,TGTGCCAGCAGCGGGACTAGCTTAGATACGCAGTATTTT
TRBV4-3,-,-,TRBJ1-1,CASSPEDRLNTEAFF,TGCGCCAGCAGCCCGGAGGACAGACTGAACACTGAAGCTTTCTTT
TRBV19,TRBD1,once,TRBJ2-1,CASSWTGYNEQFF,TGTGCCAGTAGCTGGACAGGGTACAATGAGCAGTTCTTC
TRBV7-2,TRBD1,-,TRBJ1-2,CASGDRDDYGYTF,TGTGCCAGCGGGGACAGGGATGACTATGGCTACACCTTC
TRBV2,-,once,TRBJ1-2,CASSINRDTIEDGYTF,TGTGCCAGCAGTATCAACAGGGACACCATCGAGGATGGCTACACCTTC
TRBV9,-,-,TRBJ2-2,CASSVTTNTGELFF,TGTGCCAGCAGCGTGACAACGAACACCGGGGAGCTGTTTTTT
TRBV4-2,-,-,TRBJ2-2,CASSQDRENTGELFF,TGTGCCAGCAGCCAAGACCGGGAGAACACCGGGGAGCTGTTTTTT
TRBV4-2,-,few,TRBJ1-1,CASSQDPGDTEAFF,TGTGCCAGCAGCCAAGATCCAGGGGACACTGAAGCTTTCTTT
TRBV6-4,-,-,TRBJ2-2,CASSDSTANTGELFF,TGTGCCAGCAGTGACTCGACAGCGAACACCGGGGAGCTGTTTTTT
TRBV2,-,-,TRBJ2-2,CASSESVNTGELFF,TGTGCCAGCAGTGAGTCGGTTAACACCGGGGAGCTGTTTTTT
TRBV10-3,-,-,TRBJ2-5,CAISDERWETQYF,TGTGCCATCAGCGATGAGCGATGGGAGACCCAGTACTTC
TRBV7-9,-,-,TRBJ2-1,CASSSSGEWLFF,TGTGCCAGCAGCTCTTCCGGAGAATGGCTGTTCTTC
TRBV7-9,-,-,TRBJ2-7,CASSSRQEIYEQYF,TGTGCCAGCAGCTCCCGACAGGAAATCTACGAGCAGTACTTC
TRBV19,-,-,TRBJ1-1,CATTYGTNTEAFF,TGTGCCACCACATATGGGACTAACACTGAAGCTTTCTTT
TRBV4-2,-,-,TRBJ1-1,CASSQGRTKNTEAFF,TGTGCCAGCAGCCAAGGCCGGACAAAGAACACTGAAGCTTTCTTT
TRBV5-1,-,-,TRBJ2-7,CASSLARSYEQYF,TGCGCCAGCAGCTTGGCGCGATCCTACGAGCAGTACTTC
TRBV5-6,TRBD2,-,TRBJ2-7,CASSPLLAGSSYEQYF,TGTGCCAGCAGCCCACTACTAGCGGGAAGCTCCTACGAGCAGTACTTC
TRBV30,TRBD1,-,TRBJ1-2,CAWSAGQGDYGYTF,TGTGCCTGGAGTGCTGGACAGGGCGACTATGGCTACACCTTC
TRBV19,-,-,TRBJ1-1,CASSILGEAFF,TGTGCCAGTAGTATTCTAGGAGAAGCTTTCTTT
TRBV7-9,-,-,TRBJ1-2,CASSELGYFGGYTF,TGTGCCAGCAGCGAACTAGGGTATTTCGGCGGCTACACCTTC
TRBV19,-,-,TRBJ1-5,CAGGDQPQHF,TGTGCAGGGGGGGATCAGCCCCAGCATTTT
TRBV19,-,-,TRBJ2-7,CASLDHRTYEQYF,TGTGCCAGTCTGGACCACAGGACCTACGAGCAGTACTTC
TRBV29-1,-,-,TRBJ1-1,CSVWDTNTEAFF,TGCAGCGTTTGGGACACGAACACTGAAGCTTTCTTT
TRBV27,-,-,TRBJ1-2,CASSLSDSNYGYTF,TGTGCCAGCAGTTTATCGGACAGTAACTATGGCTACACCTTC
TRBV5-6,-,-,TRBJ1-2,CASSLRPGPGVGGYTF,TGTGCCAGCAGCTTAAGGCCCGGCCCAGGGGTCGGAGGCTACACCTTC
TRBV6-1,TRBD2,once,TRBJ2-1,CATRLAEYNEQFF,TGTGCCACCAGACTAGCGGAATACAATGAGCAGTTCTTC
TRBV19,TRBD2,-,TRBJ2-1,CASSMISGGLDEQFF,TGTGCCAGTAGTATGATATCGGGAGGGTTGGATGAGCAGTTCTTC
TRBV7-9,-,-,TRBJ2-7,CASSASRGGLGEQYF,TGTGCCAGCAGCGCTAGTCGGGGAGGTTTGGGAGAGCAGTACTTC
TRBV7-2,-,-,TRBJ2-7,CASSSTDRLRYEQYF,TGTGCCAGCAGCTCGACTGACAGGCTTCGTTACGAGCAGTACTTC
TRBV6-4,TRBD1,-,TRBJ2-1,CASSDLTDRGYEQFF,TGTGCCAGCAGTGACTTAACGGACAGGGGGTATGAGCAGTTCTTC
TRBV5-5,TRBD1,-,TRBJ2-7,CASSLEGQGTYEQYF,TGTGCCAGCAGCTTGGAGGGACAGGGGACCTACGAGCAGTACTTC
TRBV2,-,-,TRBJ1-5,CASSDPRGQPQHF,TGTGCCAGCAGTGACCCAAGGGGACAGCCCCAGCATTTT
TRBV6-6,TRBD2,-,TRBJ2-3,CASSSSGVSTDTQYF,TGTGCCAGCAGCTCTAGCGGGGTTAGCACAGATACGCAGTATTTT
TRBV5-1,TRBD1,-,TRBJ2-7,CASSLQGPPSYEQYF,TGCGCCAGCAGCCTACAGGGGCCACCCTCCTACGAGCAGTACTTC
TRBV4-1,-,-,TRBJ2-3,CASSQEPGSTDTQYF,TGCGCCAGCAGCCAAGAGCCAGGGTCCACAGATACGCAGTATTTT
TRBV6-7,TRBD1,once,TRBJ2-7,CASSTRQGNYEQYF,TGTGCCAGCAGTACTAGACAGGGGAACTACGAGCAGTACTTC
TRBV11-2,-,-,TRBJ2-1,CASSLHYAGAGNEQFF,TGTGCCAGCAGCTTGCATTATGCAGGGGCGGGCAATGAGCAGTTCTTC
TRBV19,TRBD1,-,TRBJ1-3,CASSIGGTGSGNTIYF,TGTGCCAGTAGTATAGGAGGGACAGGCTCTGGAAACACCATATATTTT
TRBV11-3,-,-,TRBJ2-2,CASSLDPSVTGELFF,TGTGCCAGCAGCTTAGATCCCTCGGTCACCGGGGAGCTGTTTTTT
TRBV12-5,TRBD2,-,TRBJ2-1,CASGLMGLADRGEQFF,TGTGCTAGTGGTTTGATGGGACTAGCCGATAGGGGTGAGCAGTTCTTC
TRBV4-1,-,-,TRBJ2-3,CASSRSGDTQYF,TGCGCCAGCAGCCGATCCGGAGATACGCAGTATTTT
TRBV12-5,-,-,TRBJ1-2,CASGWDGQGYTF,TGTGCTAGTGGTTGGGACGGACAGGGCTACACCTTC
TRBV5-1,-,-,TRBJ2-7,CASSLEQGFTYEQYF,TGCGCCAGCAGCTTGGAGCAGGGATTCACCTACGAGCAGTACTTC
TRBV19,-,-,TRBJ1-5,CASSKRYSNQPQHF,TGTGCCAGTAGTAAGCGATATAGCAATCAGCCCCAGCATTTT
TRBV27,-,-,TRBJ2-7,CASSLMGALSYEQYF,TGTGCCAGCAGTTTAATGGGGGCCCTCTCCTACGAGCAGTACTTC
TRBV5-6,-,-,TRBJ1-2,CASSLGAGYGYTF,TGTGCCAGCAGCTTGGGGGCAGGCTATGGCTACACCTTC
TRBV19,-,-,TRBJ2-1,CASSMWAGPNNEQFF,TGTGCCAGTAGTATGTGGGCAGGGCCCAACAATGAGCAGTTCTTC
TRBV7-9,TRBD2,-,TRBJ2-7,CASSTTSGIEQYF,TGTGCCAGCAGCACGACTAGCGGGATCGAGCAGTACTTC
TRBV4-3,-,once,TRBJ2-7,CASSQGSGEQYF,TGCGCCAGCAGCCAAGGCTCGGGCGAGCAGTACTTC
TRBV5-1,TRBD1,-,TRBJ1-1,CASSVRQGRGNTEAFF,TGCGCCAGCAGCGTACGACAGGGAAGGGGGAACACTGAAGCTTTCTTT
TRBV18,TRBD1,-,TRBJ2-1,CASSPAQGAYNEQFF,TGTGCCAGCTCACCAGCACAGGGGGCCTACAATGAGCAGTTCTTC